The 10 T cell receptor beta chains below come from one sample, sequenced in a study of T cell responses to AZD1222 COVID-19 vaccine. The repertoire was sequenced with immunoSEQ multiplex PCR; TCRdb's copy has only in-frame clones and lacks some. The sample lists about 130,000 clones, around 90% occurring once. The input for sequencing was peripheral blood, taken on day 0 of AZD1222 vaccination. These receptors were obtained from an adult in good health.

The chain carries TRBV12-3 or TRBV12-4 and TRBJ2-1; possibly TRBD1 for D (5 bases). CDR3 length equals 13 residues. V lost 7 bases, J lost 6 bases, and 13 bases lay in between. The CDR3 region has the DNA TGTGCCAGCACCTACCTGGGGCTCAATGAGCAGTTCTTC. Protein: CASTYLGLNEQFF.

This clone was seen a handful of times. The genes are TRBV5-6 and TRBJ1-5, with D maybe TRBD1 (6 bases). CDR3 length: 15 amino acids. Trimming took off 4 bases at V and 7 bases at J, with 18 bases between the two ends. CDR1 SGHDT and CDR2 YYEEEE come from the germline V gene. The CDR3 protein is CASSPSRGATQPQHF. The CDR3 bases are TGTGCCAGCAGCCCCTCCCGGGGGGCGACCCAGCCCCAGCATTTT.

This clone was observed a single time. The chain is built from TRBV6-5 and TRBJ1-3; D remains unclear. The length of the CDR3 is 16 residues. Germline V lookup: CDR1 MNHEY, CDR2 SVGAGI. V gave up 4 bases and J gave up 2 bases, with 15 bases separating them. CDR3 nucleotides: TGTGCCAGCAGTTCTTTATCCGTTAGTGCTGGAAACACCATATATTTT. As protein: CASSSLSVSAGNTIYF.

The DNA for the CDR3 is TGTGCCAGCAGGACAGGCGGTGTGAACACCATATATTTT. Amino acid sequence: CASRTGGVNTIYF. V is TRBV12-3 or TRBV12-4 and J is TRBJ1-3, with D tentatively TRBD1 (6 bases). The V end lost 6 bases, the J end lost 7 bases, and 13 bases lay between the germline ends. This CDR3 is built from 13 residues.

This chain uses TRBV19 with TRBJ1-6; the D is unclear. The CDR3 is made up of 18 amino acids. The V gene's germline CDR1 is LNHDA and CDR2 SQIVND (reference sequence). The V end lost 2 bases, the J end lost 0 bases, and 14 bases lay between the germline ends. CDR3 bases: TGTGCCAGTAGTATAATAAGAGTTGGAAGCTCCTATAATTCACCCCTCCACTTT. Translated, it gives CASSIIRVGSSYNSPLHF.

The V gene is TRBV6-5, the J gene TRBJ2-6; D is perhaps TRBD2 (6 bases). CDR3 size: 16 residues. Between the trimmed V and J ends, which lost 0 bases and 4 bases, there was a span of 10 bases. Germline lookup yields CDR1 MNHEY and CDR2 SVGAGI. The CDR3 reads CASSYSRGRGANVLTF. In DNA form, the CDR3 reads TGTGCCAGCAGTTACTCGCGTGGGAGGGGGGCCAACGTCCTGACTTTC.

V and J are TRBV5-6 and TRBJ2-7; D might be TRBD2 (5 bases). The V and J ends lost 4 bases and 7 bases respectively, with 21 bases between them. Germline CDR1 SGHDT, CDR2 YYEEEE. CDR3 length: 15 amino acids. For the CDR3, the DNA is TGTGCCAGCAGCATAAGAAGAGGGCCCGAGTGGGAGCAGTACTTC. As protein: CASSIRRGPEWEQYF.

This chain connects TRBV5-4 to TRBJ2-2; 8 nucleotides line up with TRBD2. Germline CDR1 is SGHNT and CDR2 is YYREEE (reference sequence). Trimming removed 3 bases from V and 4 bases from J; junction bases left unmatched: 8. This CDR3 comprises 16 residues. CDR3 sequence (DNA): TGTGCCAGCAGCTCAAGGACTAGCCCACCCACCGGGGAGCTGTTTTTT. It specifies CASSSRTSPPTGELFF.

This clone was observed a single time. The gene calls are TRBV5-1 and TRBJ2-3; D is perhaps TRBD1 or TRBD2 (5 bases each). The length of the CDR3 is 13 residues. V was trimmed by 4 bases and J by 2 bases, leaving 8 bases between them. Germline V gives CDR1 SGHRS, CDR2 YFSETQ. The CDR3 region has the DNA TGCGCCAGCAGCGGGACGTTCACAGATACGCAGTATTTT. It specifies CASSGTFTDTQYF.

The chain joins TRBV5-5 to TRBJ2-3; D is ambiguous. The CDR3 extends over 16 amino acids. V was clipped by 0 bases and J by 0 bases, with 11 bases between them. In germline, CDR1 is SGHKS, CDR2 YYEKEE (reference sequence). CDR3 in amino acids: CASSLAPGTSTDTQYF. CDR3 nucleotides: TGTGCCAGCAGCTTGGCCCCCGGCACTAGCACAGATACGCAGTATTTT.